Given below is one T cell receptor beta chain in context. V was pared by 2 bases and J by 4 bases, with 15 bases between. Germline CDR1 SGHNT, CDR2 YYREEE (reference sequence). The CDR3 runs to 16 residues. This sample is part of a study of control samples from healthy donors and cancer patients. The protocol was immunoSEQ multiplex PCR, while the TCRdb copy is restricted to in-frame clones and leaves out a portion. The sample contains around 140,000 clones, roughly 91% of which appear only once. The receptor's source is a man between 45 and 60 years old with head and neck cancer. The chain is built from TRBV5-4 and TRBJ2-2, with D possibly called TRBD1 or TRBD2 (5 bases each). The sample consisted of PBMCs. The CDR3 spells CASSFRVGTLTGELFF. In DNA form, the CDR3 reads TGTGCCAGCAGCTTCCGAGTAGGGACCCTCACCGGGGAGCTGTTTTTT. Supplemented by reference TRBV5-4 and TRBJ2-2, the full variable domain reads ETGVTQSPTHLIKTRGQQVTLRCSSQSGHNTVSWYQQALGQGPQFIFQYYREEENGRGNFPPRFSGLQFPNYSSELNVNALELDDSALYLCASSFRVGTLTGELFFGEGSRLTVL.